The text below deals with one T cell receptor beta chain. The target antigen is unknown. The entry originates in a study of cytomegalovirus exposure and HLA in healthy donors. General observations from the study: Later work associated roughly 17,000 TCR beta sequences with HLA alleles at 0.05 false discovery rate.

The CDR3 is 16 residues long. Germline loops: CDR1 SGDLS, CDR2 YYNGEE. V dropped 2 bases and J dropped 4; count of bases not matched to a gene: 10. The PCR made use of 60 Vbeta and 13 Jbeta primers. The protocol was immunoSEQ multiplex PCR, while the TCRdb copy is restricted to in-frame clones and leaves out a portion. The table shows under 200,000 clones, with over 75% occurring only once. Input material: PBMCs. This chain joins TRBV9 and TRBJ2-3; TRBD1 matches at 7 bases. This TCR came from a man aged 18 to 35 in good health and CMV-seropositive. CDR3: CASSVFDRVGADTQYF. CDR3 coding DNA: TGTGCCAGCAGCGTCTTCGACAGGGTGGGCGCAGATACGCAGTATTTT. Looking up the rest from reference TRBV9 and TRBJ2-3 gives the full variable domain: DSGVTQTPKHLITATGQRVTLRCSPRSGDLSVYWYQQSLDQGLQFLIQYYNGEERAKGNILERFSAQQFPDLHSELNLSSLELGDSALYFCASSVFDRVGADTQYFGPGTRLTVL.